These 24 T cell receptor beta chains originate from one sample sequenced in a study of regulatory T cells in long-lasting Graves disease. The authors built TCR beta libraries using iRepertoire HTBI primers and Arm-PCR of CDR3 regions. MiXCR, run by TCRdb on the multiplex PCR reads, gives a single entry per CDR3 protein. The data show approximately 400,000 distinct CDR3 sequences, approximately 23% seen once. Time point noted: persistent/refractory GD, antithyroid drugs over 5 years with positive TRAb. From PBMCs, RNA was extracted and then used to make the TCR library. The sample here was peripheral blood mononuclear cells (PBMCs), taken when the disease was refractory, from a patient treated with antithyroid drugs. Source of these receptors: a woman in her thirties or forties with Graves disease.

Ten or more counts support this clonotype. The chain combines TRBV27 with TRBJ2-7, with D perhaps matching TRBD2 (6 bases). The CDR3 extends over 16 amino acids. Germline V gives CDR1 MNHEY, CDR2 SMNVEV (reference sequence). V was trimmed by 4 bases and J by 6 bases, leaving 22 bases between them. This chain's CDR3 is CASSWSPASENSEQYF. CDR3 in DNA: TGTGCCAGCAGTTGGTCCCCTGCTAGCGAGAACTCCGAGCAGTACTTC.

This clonotype has just a few counts. The V call is TRBV20-1, the J call TRBJ1-3; D gene uncertain. The germline V gene has CDR1 DFQATT and CDR2 SNEGSKA (reference sequence). The CDR3 has 12 amino acids. The V end was cut by 5 bases, the J end by 7 bases, with 12 bases between. The DNA for the CDR3 is TGCAGTGCTCTTGGGGAGTGGAACACCATATATTTT. Amino acids: CSALGEWNTIYF.

This chain uses TRBV10-2 with TRBJ2-4; tentative D call: TRBD2 (5 bases). Looked up from germline, CDR1 is WSHSY and CDR2 is SAAADI. Trimming pared 4 bases from V and 6 bases from J, leaving 13 bases between. The CDR3 loop spans 14 amino acids. DNA of the CDR3: TGCGCCAGCAGTGGTACGGGGAGAAGAAACATTCAGTACTTC. This gives the protein CASSGTGRRNIQYF.

This clonotype occurred many times. The rearrangement joins TRBV4-2 to TRBJ1-1, with D possibly being TRBD1 (6 bases). CDR3 length equals 14 residues. CDR1 and CDR2 from the germline V gene are LGHNA and YNFKEQ. The V and J ends lost 4 bases and 4 bases respectively, with 13 bases between them. This CDR3 is CASSRSGEGTEAFF. The CDR3 region has the DNA TGTGCCAGCAGCCGGTCAGGGGAAGGCACTGAAGCTTTCTTT.

This clonotype has only a few counts. V gene TRBV9 combines with J gene TRBJ2-7; 8 nucleotides line up with TRBD1. The trim removed 3 bases at V and 3 bases at J, leaving 11 bases unmatched. CDR1 SGDLS and CDR2 YYNGEE come from the germline V gene. There are 16 residues in the CDR3. CDR3 in DNA: TGTGCCAGCAGCGAGGGGACAGGAGGCAGCGTCTACGAGCAGTACTTC. Translated, it gives CASSEGTGGSVYEQYF.

Ten or more counts support this clonotype. This chain uses TRBV11-2 with TRBJ1-1, with D uncertain. Trimming cost V 1 base and J 0 bases, with 6 bases left between them. CDR3 length: 14 residues. Germline V CDR1 and CDR2: SGHAT, FQNNGV. The CDR3 here is CASSLGTLNTEAFF. The CDR3 DNA sequence: TGTGCCAGCAGCTTAGGGACGCTGAACACTGAAGCTTTCTTT. Drawing the rest from reference TRBV11-2 and TRBJ1-1, the complete variable domain is EAGVAQSPRYKIIEKRQSVAFWCNPISGHATLYWYQQILGQGPKLLIQFQNNGVVDDSQLPKDRFSAERLKGVDSTLKIQPAKLEDSAVYLCASSLGTLNTEAFFGQGTRLTVV.

In the case of this clonotype: A read error is possible here, since a much larger clone lies one base away. The CDR3, as DNA: TGTGCCAGCAGCCCCCTCGGGCAGGGTGTTCGCTACACCTTC. Translated: CASSPLGQGVRYTF. The rearrangement links TRBV6-1 to TRBJ1-2; weak D call: TRBD1 (5 bases). V lost 6 bases and J 9 bases, leaving 20 bases between the germline ends. The CDR3 length is 14 residues. Germline V gives CDR1 MNHNS, CDR2 SASEGT.

Many counts were recorded for this clonotype. The V gene is TRBV2, the J gene TRBJ1-1; weak D call: TRBD1 (5 bases). The CDR3 length is 13 residues. Germline V gene data show CDR1 as SNHLY and CDR2 as FYNNEI. V lost 3 bases and J 11 bases, leaving 16 bases between the germline ends. The DNA of the CDR3 is TGTGCCAGCAGTGATACAGGATTGAGTGGGGCTTTCTTT. It specifies CASSDTGLSGAFF. The full variable domain, its missing parts supplied by reference TRBV2 and TRBJ1-1, is EPEVTQTPSHQVTQMGQEVILRCVPISNHLYFYWYRQILGQKVEFLVSFYNNEISEKSEIFDDQFSVERPDGSNFTLKIRSTKLEDSAMYFCASSDTGLSGAFFGQGTRLTVV.

This clonotype was observed many times. The chain links TRBV15 to TRBJ2-5, with 12 bases lining up with TRBD2. The CDR3 covers 19 residues. Germline assignment: CDR1 LNHNV and CDR2 YYDKDF (reference sequence). With V trimmed by 0 bases and J by 5 bases, 13 bases remained unmatched. The CDR3, as DNA: TGTGCCACCAGCAGAGATCTTGGGCTAGCGGGAGGGCCAAGGGAGACCCAGTACTTC. Translation: CATSRDLGLAGGPRETQYF. Together with reference TRBV15 and TRBJ2-5, the CDR3 gives the full variable domain: DAMVIQNPRYQVTQFGKPVTLSCSQTLNHNVMYWYQQKSSQAPKLLFHYYDKDFNNEADTPDNFQSRRPNTSFCFLDIRSPGLGDTAMYLCATSRDLGLAGGPRETQYFGPGTRLLVL.

This clonotype was counted many times. The chain employs TRBV2 and TRBJ2-7, with 8 bases fitting TRBD1. The CDR3 has 15 amino acids. Trimming at V came to 5 bases and at J to 9 bases, leaving 15 bases not matched to a gene. CDR1 and CDR2 from the germline V gene are SNHLY and FYNNEI. Here the CDR3 reads CASSPFGDRGRLQYF. The CDR3 DNA reads TGTGCCAGCAGTCCCTTCGGCGACAGGGGCCGCCTGCAGTACTTC.

Comments on this clonotype: This sequence is one base from a far larger clone and is likely a read error. The CDR3 end shows no conserved phenylalanine or tryptophan, and so a read error is likely. V usage is TRBV2 and J usage is TRBJ1-1; D gene ambiguous. Germline V CDR1 and CDR2: SNHLY, FYNNEI. The CDR3 covers 12 residues. Trimming took off 6 bases at V and 8 bases at J, with 13 bases between the two ends. The CDR3 sequence: CASSSTTNEAFS. The CDR3 nucleotides read TGTGCCAGCAGCTCGACAACTAACGAAGCTTTCTCT.

The chain's CDR3 is CASSPFSTWGETQYF. CDR3 in DNA: TGCGCCAGCAGCCCGTTCTCCACCTGGGGGGAGACCCAGTACTTC. The chain employs TRBV4-1 and TRBJ2-5; D is possibly TRBD1 or TRBD2 (5 bases each). The CDR3 contains 15 residues. Germline-derived CDR1 and CDR2 are MGHRA and YSYEKL. V was pared by 4 bases and J by 5 bases, with 17 bases between.

The V call is TRBV6-1, the J call TRBJ2-2, with 7 positions matching TRBD2. There are 17 residues in the CDR3. Germline trimming cut 10 bases from V and 13 bases from J; bases unmatched to any gene: 27. Per germline, CDR1 MNHNS and CDR2 SASEGT. The CDR3 region has the DNA TGTGCCACCCACTCCCGGGGGAGGGCCATTTGGCACCGGGGGCTGTTTTTT. Its protein product is CATHSRGRAIWHRGLFF.

This clonotype appeared once. The chain has TRBV6-1 and TRBJ2-3; D is possibly TRBD2 (5 bases). There are 14 residues in the CDR3. CDR1 and CDR2 from the germline V gene are MNHNS and SASEGT. V was pared by 5 bases and J by 6 bases, with 15 bases between. The CDR3 coding sequence is TGTGCCAGCAGTCGCGGGCTTGATCGGGATACGCAGTATTTT. This sequence encodes CASSRGLDRDTQYF.

This clonotype appeared many times. The rearrangement links TRBV2 to TRBJ1-1; the D is unclear. Germline loops: CDR1 SNHLY, CDR2 FYNNEI. V lost 2 bases to trimming and J lost 0 bases, with 10 bases between them. There are 15 residues in the CDR3. The CDR3 nucleotides read TGTGCCAGCAGTGAATTCAGATTCTTGAACACTGAAGCTTTCTTT. Its translation is CASSEFRFLNTEAFF.

This clonotype occurred a few times. The rearrangement uses TRBV7-9 and TRBJ1-1, with TRBD1 identical over 7 bases. The CDR3 consists of 13 residues. The J segment lost 9 bases and the V segment lost 5 bases, leaving 9 bases of the junction unmatched. CDR1 SEHNR and CDR2 FQNEAQ come from the germline V gene (reference sequence). The CDR3 DNA reads TGTGCCAGCAGCCCGAGACAGGGACAGAAAGCTTTCTTT. This codes for CASSPRQGQKAFF.

The chain links TRBV2 to TRBJ1-2; 9 bases line up with TRBD1. V shed 6 bases and J 4 bases; nucleotides not matched to a gene: 9. CDR3 length: 15 residues. The germline gives CDR1 SNHLY, CDR2 FYNNEI. The CDR3 DNA follows: TGTGCCAGCAGAACCCAACAGGGGGCTGGCTATGGCTACACCTTC. Protein: CASRTQQGAGYGYTF.

The rearrangement links TRBV11-2 to TRBJ2-7; TRBD1 matches 8 bases. V trimming: 2 bases; J trimming: 4 bases; junction bases outside the gene matches: 7. This CDR3 contains 15 residues. Germline V gives CDR1 SGHAT, CDR2 FQNNGV. The CDR3 reads CASSLSRTGFYEQYF. The CDR3 DNA is TGTGCCAGCAGCTTATCCCGGACAGGGTTTTACGAGCAGTACTTC.

The J gene is TRBJ1-5, the V gene TRBV5-1, with 8 bases that match TRBD1. Trimming at V came to 4 bases and at J to 4 bases, leaving 10 bases not matched to a gene. CDR1 is SGHRS and CDR2 is YFSETQ in the germline V gene. The CDR3 has 16 amino acids. This chain's CDR3 is CASSKADRVGNQPQHF. As DNA, the CDR3 is TGCGCCAGCAGCAAAGCGGACAGGGTGGGAAATCAGCCCCAGCATTTT.

This clonotype showed up many times. The chain recombines TRBV11-2 with TRBJ2-2; D is ambiguous. Trimming pared 5 bases from V and 0 bases from J, leaving 10 bases between. CDR3 length: 15 amino acids. CDR1 and CDR2 (germline): SGHAT, FQNNGV. The CDR3 sequence: CASSDRFANTGELFF. The DNA of the CDR3 is TGTGCCAGCAGCGATAGGTTCGCGAACACCGGGGAGCTGTTTTTT.

This clonotype was seen at least ten times. V is TRBV11-1 and J is TRBJ1-4, with D possibly matching TRBD1 (5 bases). There are 15 residues in the CDR3. Germline CDR1 reads SGHAT; CDR2 reads FQDESV (reference sequence). The V and J ends lost 2 bases and 2 bases respectively, with 9 bases between them. The CDR3 sequence: CASSLNWGTNEKLFF. CDR3 in DNA: TGTGCCAGCAGCTTAAACTGGGGGACTAATGAAAAACTGTTTTTT.

This clonotype was recorded a few times. The chain recombines TRBV5-1 with TRBJ1-2; D is possibly TRBD1 (6 bases). V was cut by 2 bases and J by 0 bases, with 8 bases left in between. Germline-derived CDR1 and CDR2 are SGHRS and YFSETQ. This CDR3 is built from 14 residues. The DNA of the CDR3 is TGCGCCAGCAGCTTCGGGACAACTAACTATGGCTACACCTTC. Translating it yields CASSFGTTNYGYTF.

The chain's CDR3 is CASSYGKRAHTQYF. CDR3 nucleotide sequence: TGTGCCAGCAGTTACGGTAAAAGGGCCCATACGCAGTATTTT. The gene calls are TRBV6-5 and TRBJ2-3; D gene uncertain. The germline V and J ends were trimmed by 2 bases and 7 bases, with 13 bases remaining between them. Germline values: CDR1 MNHEY, CDR2 SVGAGI. The CDR3 has 14 residues.

This clonotype was seen many times. The chain uses TRBV7-9 and TRBJ2-7, with D possibly being TRBD1 (5 bases). From germline, CDR1 is SEHNR and CDR2 FQNEAQ (reference sequence). The CDR3 runs 15 residues. Trimming cost V 2 bases and J 1 base, with 12 bases left between them. CDR3 residues: CASSLTGSSSYEQYF. The CDR3 nucleotides are TGTGCCAGCAGCTTAACAGGATCATCTTCCTACGAGCAGTACTTC.